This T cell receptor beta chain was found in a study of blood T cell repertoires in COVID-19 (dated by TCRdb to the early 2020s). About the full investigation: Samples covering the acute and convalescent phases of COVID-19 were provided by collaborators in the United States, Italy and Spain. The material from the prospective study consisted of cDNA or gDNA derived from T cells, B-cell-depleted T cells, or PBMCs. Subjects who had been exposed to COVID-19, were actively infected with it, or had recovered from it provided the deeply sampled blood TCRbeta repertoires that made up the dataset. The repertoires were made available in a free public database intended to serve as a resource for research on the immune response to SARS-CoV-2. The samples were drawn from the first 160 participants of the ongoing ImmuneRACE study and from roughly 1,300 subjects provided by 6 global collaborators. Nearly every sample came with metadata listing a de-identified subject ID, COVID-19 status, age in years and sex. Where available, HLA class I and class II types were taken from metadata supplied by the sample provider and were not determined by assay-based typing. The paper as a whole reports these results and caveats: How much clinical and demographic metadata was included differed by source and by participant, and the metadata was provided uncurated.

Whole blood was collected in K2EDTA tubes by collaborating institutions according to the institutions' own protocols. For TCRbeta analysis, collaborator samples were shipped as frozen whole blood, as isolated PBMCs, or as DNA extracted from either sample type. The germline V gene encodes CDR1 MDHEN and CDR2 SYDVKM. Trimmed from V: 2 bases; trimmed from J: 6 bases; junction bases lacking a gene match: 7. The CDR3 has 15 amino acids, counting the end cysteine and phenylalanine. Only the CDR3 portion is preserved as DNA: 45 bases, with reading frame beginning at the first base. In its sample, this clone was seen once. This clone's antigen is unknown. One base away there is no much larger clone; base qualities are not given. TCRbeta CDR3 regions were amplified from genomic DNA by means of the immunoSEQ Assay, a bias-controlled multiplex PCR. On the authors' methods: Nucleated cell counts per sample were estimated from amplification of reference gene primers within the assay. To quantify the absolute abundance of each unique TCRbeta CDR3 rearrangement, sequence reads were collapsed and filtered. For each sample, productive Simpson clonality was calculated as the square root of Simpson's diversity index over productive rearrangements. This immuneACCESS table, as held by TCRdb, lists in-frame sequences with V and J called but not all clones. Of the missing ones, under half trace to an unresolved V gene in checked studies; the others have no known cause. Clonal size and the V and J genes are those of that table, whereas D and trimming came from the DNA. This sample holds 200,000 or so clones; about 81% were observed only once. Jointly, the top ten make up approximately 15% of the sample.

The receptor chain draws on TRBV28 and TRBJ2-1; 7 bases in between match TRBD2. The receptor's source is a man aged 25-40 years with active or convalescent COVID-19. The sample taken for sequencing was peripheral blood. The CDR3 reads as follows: CASSLGGGLINEQFF. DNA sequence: TGTGCCAGCAGTTTAGGGGGAGGGCTAATCAATGAGCAGTTCTTC.